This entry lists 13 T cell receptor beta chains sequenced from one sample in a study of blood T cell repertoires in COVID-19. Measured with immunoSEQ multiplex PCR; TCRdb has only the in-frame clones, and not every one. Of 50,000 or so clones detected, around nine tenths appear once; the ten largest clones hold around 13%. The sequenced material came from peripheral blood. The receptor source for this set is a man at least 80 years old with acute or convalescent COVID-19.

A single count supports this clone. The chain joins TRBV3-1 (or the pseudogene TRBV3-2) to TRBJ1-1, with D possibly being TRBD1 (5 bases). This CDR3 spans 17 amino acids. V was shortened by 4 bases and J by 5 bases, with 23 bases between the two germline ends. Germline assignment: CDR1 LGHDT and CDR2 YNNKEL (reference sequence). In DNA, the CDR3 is TGTGCCAGCAGCCCGCCCTTCAGGGCGTGGGGGGAGACTGAAGCTTTCTTT. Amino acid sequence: CASSPPFRAWGETEAFF.

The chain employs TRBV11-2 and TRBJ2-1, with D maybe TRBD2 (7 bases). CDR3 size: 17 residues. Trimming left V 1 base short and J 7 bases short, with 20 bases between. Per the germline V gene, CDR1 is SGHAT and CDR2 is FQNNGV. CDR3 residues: CASSLGRRWGGRNEQFF. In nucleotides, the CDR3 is TGTGCCAGCAGCTTAGGACGGAGGTGGGGGGGCCGTAATGAGCAGTTCTTC.

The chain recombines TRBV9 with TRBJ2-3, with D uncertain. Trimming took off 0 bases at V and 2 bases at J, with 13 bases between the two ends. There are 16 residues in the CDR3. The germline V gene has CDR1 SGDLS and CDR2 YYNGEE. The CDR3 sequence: CASSVELRPITDTQYF. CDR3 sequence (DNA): TGTGCCAGCAGCGTAGAGCTGAGGCCAATCACAGATACGCAGTATTTT.

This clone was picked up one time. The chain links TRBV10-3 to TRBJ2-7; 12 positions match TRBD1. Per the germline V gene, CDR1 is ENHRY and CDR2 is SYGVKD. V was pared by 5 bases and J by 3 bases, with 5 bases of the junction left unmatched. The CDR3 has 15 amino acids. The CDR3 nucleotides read TGTGCCATCAGTCCCGGGACAGGGGGCCGCTACGAGCAGTACTTC. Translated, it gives CAISPGTGGRYEQYF.

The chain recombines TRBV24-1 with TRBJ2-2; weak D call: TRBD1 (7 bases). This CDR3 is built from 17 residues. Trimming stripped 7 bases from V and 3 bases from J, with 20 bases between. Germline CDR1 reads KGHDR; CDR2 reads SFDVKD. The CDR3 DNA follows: TGTGCCACCAGCGACCCCCCTGGGGGGACAGACACCGGGGAGCTGTTTTTT. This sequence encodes CATSDPPGGTDTGELFF.

CDR3 region: CASSTQGGTDTQYF. In DNA, the CDR3 is TGTGCCAGCTCAACCCAGGGAGGTACAGATACGCAGTATTTT. The chain combines TRBV18 with TRBJ2-3, with a possible D match to TRBD2 (6 bases). This CDR3 spans 14 amino acids. Deletions cut 5 bases from V and 3 bases from J, with 12 bases between. Germline V lookup: CDR1 KGHSH, CDR2 LQKENI. Full variable domain (rest looked up from reference TRBV18 and TRBJ2-3): NAGVMQNPRHLVRRRGQEARLRCSPMKGHSHVYWYRQLPEEGLKFMVYLQKENIIDESGMPKERFSAEFPKEGPSILRIQQVVRGDSAAYFCASSTQGGTDTQYFGPGTRLTVL.

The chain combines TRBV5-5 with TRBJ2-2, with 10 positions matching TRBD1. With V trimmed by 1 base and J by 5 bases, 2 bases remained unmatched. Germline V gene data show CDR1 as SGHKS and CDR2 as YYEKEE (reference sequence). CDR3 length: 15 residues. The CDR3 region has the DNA TGTGCCAGCAGCTTGACGGGACAGGGGACCGGGGAGCTGTTTTTT. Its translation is CASSLTGQGTGELFF. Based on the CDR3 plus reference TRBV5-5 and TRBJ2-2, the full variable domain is DAGVTQSPTHLIKTRGQQVTLRCSPISGHKSVSWYQQVLGQGPQFIFQYYEKEERGRGNFPDRFSARQFPNYSSELNVNALLLGDSALYLCASSLTGQGTGELFFGEGSRLTVL.

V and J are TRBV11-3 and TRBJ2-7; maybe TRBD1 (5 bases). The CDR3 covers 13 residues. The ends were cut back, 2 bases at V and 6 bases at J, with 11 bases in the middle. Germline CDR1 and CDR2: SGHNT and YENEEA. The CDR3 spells CASSLTARGEQYF. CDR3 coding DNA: TGTGCCAGCAGCTTAACGGCAAGGGGCGAGCAGTACTTC.

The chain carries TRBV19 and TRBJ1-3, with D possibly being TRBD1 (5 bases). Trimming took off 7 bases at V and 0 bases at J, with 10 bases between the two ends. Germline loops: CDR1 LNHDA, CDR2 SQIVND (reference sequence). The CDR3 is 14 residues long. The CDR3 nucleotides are TGTGCCAGTAAGCTGACAGACTCTGGAAACACCATATATTTT. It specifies CASKLTDSGNTIYF.

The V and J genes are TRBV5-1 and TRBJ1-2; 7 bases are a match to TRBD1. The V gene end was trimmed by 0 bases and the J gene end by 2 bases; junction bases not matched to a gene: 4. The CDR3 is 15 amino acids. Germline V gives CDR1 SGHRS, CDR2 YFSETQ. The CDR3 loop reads CASSLVTGENYGYTF. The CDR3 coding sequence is TGCGCCAGCAGCTTGGTTACAGGGGAAAACTATGGCTACACCTTC.

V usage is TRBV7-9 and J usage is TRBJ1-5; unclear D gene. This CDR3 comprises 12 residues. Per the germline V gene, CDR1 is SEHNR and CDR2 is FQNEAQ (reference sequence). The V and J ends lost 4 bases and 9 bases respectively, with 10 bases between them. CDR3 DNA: TGTGCCAGCAGCTCCTCGCGTGGGCCCCAGCATTTT. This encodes CASSSSRGPQHF. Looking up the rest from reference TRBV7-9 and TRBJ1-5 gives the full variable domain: DTGVSQNPRHKITKRGQNVTFRCDPISEHNRLYWYRQTLGQGPEFLTYFQNEAQLEKSRLLSDRFSAERPKGSFSTLEIQRTEQGDSAMYLCASSSSRGPQHFGDGTRLSIL.

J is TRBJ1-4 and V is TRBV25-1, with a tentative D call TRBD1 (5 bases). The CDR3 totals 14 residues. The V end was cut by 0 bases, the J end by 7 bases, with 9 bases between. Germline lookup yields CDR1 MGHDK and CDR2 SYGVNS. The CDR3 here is CASSEYRGTEKLFF. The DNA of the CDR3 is TGTGCCAGCAGTGAATATAGGGGCACTGAAAAACTGTTTTTT.

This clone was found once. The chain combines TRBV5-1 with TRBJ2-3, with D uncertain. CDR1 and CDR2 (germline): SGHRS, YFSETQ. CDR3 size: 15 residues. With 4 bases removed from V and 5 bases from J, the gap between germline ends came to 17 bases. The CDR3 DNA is TGCGCCAGCAGCCCGAGTAAGTACCGAGGAGATACGCAGTATTTT. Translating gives CASSPSKYRGDTQYF.